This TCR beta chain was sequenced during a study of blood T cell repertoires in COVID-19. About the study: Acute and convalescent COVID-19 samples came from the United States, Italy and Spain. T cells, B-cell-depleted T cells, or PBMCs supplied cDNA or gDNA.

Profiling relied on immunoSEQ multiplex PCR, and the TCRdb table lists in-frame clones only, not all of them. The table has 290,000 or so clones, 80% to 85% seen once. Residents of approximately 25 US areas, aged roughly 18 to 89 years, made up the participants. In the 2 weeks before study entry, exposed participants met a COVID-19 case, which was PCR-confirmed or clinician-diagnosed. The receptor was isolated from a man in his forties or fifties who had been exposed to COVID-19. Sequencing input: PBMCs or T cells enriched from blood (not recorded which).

This CDR3 is CATSRGHGYTF. The CDR3 nucleotides are TGTGCCACCAGCAGGGGCCATGGCTACACCTTC. V is TRBV15 and J is TRBJ1-2; D gene unclear. CDR1 is LNHNV and CDR2 is YYDKDF in the germline V gene (reference sequence). The length of the CDR3 is 11 residues. V lost 3 bases and J lost 6, with 5 bases in between.